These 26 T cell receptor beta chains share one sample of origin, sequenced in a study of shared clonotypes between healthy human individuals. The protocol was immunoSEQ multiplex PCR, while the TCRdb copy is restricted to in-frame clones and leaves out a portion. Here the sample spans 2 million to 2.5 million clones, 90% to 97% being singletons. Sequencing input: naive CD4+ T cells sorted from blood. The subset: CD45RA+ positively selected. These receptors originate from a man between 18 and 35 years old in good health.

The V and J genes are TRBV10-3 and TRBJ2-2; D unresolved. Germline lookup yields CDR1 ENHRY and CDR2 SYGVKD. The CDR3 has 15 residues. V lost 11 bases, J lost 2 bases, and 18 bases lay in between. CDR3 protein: CASDDSPLNTGELFF. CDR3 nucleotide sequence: TGTGCCTCTGACGACTCCCCCTTAAACACCGGGGAGCTGTTTTTT.

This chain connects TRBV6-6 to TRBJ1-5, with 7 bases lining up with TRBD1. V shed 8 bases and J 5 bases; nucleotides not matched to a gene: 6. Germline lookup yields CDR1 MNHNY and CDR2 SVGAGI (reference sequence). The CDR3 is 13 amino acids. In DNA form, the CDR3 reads TGTGCCAGCGAACAGGGGTTCTATCAGCCCCAGCATTTT. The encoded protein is CASEQGFYQPQHF.

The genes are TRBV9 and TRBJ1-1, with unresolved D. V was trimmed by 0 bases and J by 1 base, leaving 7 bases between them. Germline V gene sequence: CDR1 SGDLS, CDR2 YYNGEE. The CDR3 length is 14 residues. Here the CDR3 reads CASSVAPENTEAFF. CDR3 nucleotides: TGTGCCAGCAGCGTAGCCCCCGAGAACACTGAAGCTTTCTTT.

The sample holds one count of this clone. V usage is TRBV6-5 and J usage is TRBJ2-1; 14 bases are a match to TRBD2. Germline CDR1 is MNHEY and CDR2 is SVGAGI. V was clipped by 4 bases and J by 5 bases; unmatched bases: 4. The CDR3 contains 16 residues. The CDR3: CASSFSTSGRDNEQFF. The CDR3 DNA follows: TGTGCCAGCAGTTTCTCGACTAGCGGGAGGGACAATGAGCAGTTCTTC.

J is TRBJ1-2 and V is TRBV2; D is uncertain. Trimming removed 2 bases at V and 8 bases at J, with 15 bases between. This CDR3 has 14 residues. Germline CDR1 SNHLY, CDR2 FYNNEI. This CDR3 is CASSELVSGGGYTF. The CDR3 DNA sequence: TGTGCCAGCAGTGAACTCGTGTCAGGAGGCGGCTACACCTTC.

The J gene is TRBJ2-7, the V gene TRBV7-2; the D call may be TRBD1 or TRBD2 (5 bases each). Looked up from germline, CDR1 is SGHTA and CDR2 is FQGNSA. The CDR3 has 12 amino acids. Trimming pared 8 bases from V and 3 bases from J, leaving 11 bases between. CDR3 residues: CASSRDRYEQYF. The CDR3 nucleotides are TGTGCCAGCTCCAGGGACCGCTACGAGCAGTACTTC.

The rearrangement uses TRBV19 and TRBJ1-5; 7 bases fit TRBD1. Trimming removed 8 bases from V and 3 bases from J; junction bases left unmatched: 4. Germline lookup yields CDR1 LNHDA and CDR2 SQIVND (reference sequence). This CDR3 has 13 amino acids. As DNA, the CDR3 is TGTGCCAGTCGGGGACAGCACAATCAGCCCCAGCATTTT. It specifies CASRGQHNQPQHF.

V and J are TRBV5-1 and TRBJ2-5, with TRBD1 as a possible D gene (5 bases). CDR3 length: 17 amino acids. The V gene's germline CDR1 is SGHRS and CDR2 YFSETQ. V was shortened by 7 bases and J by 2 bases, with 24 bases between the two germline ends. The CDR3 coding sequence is TGCGCCAGCCCAGTGGGGCTTGTCGATCTCGAACAAGAGACCCAGTACTTC. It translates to CASPVGLVDLEQETQYF.

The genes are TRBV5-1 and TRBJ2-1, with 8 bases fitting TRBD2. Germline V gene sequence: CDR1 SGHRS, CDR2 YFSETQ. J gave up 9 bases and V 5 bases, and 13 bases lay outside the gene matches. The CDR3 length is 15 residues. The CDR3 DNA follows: TGCGCCAGCAGACCCTCGACTAGCGATTCAACTGAGCAGTTCTTC. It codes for CASRPSTSDSTEQFF.

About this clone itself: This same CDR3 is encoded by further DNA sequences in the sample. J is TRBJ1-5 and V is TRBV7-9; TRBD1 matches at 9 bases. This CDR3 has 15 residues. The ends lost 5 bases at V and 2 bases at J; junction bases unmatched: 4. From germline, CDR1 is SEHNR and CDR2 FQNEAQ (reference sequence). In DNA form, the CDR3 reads TGTGCCAGCAGCAAGGACAGGGGAGGCAATCAGCCCCAGCATTTT. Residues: CASSKDRGGNQPQHF.

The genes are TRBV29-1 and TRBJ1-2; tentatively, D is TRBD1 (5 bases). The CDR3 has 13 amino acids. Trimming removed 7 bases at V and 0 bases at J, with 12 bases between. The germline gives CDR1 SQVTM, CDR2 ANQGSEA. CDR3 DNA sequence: TGCAGCGCGTTCGACAGTTCTAACTATGGCTACACCTTC. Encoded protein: CSAFDSSNYGYTF.

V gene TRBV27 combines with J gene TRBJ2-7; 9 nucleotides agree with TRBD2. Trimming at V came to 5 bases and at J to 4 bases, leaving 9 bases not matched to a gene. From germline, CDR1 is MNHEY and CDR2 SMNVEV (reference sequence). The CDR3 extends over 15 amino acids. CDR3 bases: TGTGCCAGCAGTCTTAGCGGGGGACCACCTTACGAGCAGTACTTC. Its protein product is CASSLSGGPPYEQYF.

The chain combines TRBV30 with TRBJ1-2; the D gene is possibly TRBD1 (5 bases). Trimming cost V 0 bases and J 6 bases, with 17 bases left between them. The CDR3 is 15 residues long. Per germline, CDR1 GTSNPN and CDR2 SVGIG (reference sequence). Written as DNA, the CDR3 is TGTGCCTGGAGTGTGTTAGGGGACGGAGGCCATGGCTACACCTTC. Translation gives CAWSVLGDGGHGYTF.

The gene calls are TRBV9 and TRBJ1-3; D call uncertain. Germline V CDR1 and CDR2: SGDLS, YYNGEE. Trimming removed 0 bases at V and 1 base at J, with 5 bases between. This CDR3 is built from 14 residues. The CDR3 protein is CASSVDHSGNTIYF. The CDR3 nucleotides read TGTGCCAGCAGCGTAGATCATTCTGGAAACACCATATATTTT. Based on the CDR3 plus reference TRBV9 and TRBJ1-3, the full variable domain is DSGVTQTPKHLITATGQRVTLRCSPRSGDLSVYWYQQSLDQGLQFLIQYYNGEERAKGNILERFSAQQFPDLHSELNLSSLELGDSALYFCASSVDHSGNTIYFGEGSWLTVV.

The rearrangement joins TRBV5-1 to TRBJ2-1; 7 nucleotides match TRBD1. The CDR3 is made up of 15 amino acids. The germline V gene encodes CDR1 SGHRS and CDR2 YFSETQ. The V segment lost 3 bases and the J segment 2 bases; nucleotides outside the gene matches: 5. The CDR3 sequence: CASSSIGTAYNEQFF. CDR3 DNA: TGCGCCAGCAGCTCTATTGGGACAGCCTACAATGAGCAGTTCTTC.

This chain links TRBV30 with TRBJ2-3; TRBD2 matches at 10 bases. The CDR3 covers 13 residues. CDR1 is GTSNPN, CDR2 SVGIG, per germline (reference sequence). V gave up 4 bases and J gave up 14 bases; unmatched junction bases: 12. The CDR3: CAWILPSGSPPYF. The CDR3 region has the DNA TGTGCCTGGATTTTACCTAGCGGGAGCCCGCCGTATTTT.

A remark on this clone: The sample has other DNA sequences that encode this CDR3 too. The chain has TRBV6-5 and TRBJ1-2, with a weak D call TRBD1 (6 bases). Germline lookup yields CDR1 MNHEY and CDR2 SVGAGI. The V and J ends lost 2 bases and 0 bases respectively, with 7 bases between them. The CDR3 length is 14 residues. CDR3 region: CASSYGGSNYGYTF. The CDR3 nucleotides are TGTGCCAGCAGTTACGGGGGCTCTAACTATGGCTACACCTTC.

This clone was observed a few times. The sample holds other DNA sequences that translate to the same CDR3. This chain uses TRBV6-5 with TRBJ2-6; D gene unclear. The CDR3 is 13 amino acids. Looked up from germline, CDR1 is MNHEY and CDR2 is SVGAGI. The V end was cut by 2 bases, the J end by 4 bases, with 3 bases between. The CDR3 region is CASSYPGANVLTF. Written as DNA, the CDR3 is TGTGCCAGCAGTTACCCCGGGGCCAACGTCCTGACTTTC.

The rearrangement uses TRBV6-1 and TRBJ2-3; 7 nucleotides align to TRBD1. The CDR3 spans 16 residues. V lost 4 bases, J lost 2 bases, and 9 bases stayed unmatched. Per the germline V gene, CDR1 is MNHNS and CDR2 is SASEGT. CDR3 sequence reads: CASSVMVQGVTDTQYF. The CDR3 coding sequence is TGTGCCAGCAGTGTGATGGTCCAGGGGGTCACAGATACGCAGTATTTT.

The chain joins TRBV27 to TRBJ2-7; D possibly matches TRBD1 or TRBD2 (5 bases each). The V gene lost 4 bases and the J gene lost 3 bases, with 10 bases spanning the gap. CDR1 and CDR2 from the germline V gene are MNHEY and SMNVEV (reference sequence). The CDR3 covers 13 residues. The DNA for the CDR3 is TGTGCCAGCAGTTCCGGGACCAACTACGAGCAGTACTTC. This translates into CASSSGTNYEQYF.

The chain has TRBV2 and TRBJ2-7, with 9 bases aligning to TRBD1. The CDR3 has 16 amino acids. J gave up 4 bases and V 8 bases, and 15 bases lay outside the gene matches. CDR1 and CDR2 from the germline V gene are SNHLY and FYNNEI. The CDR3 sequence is CASLWITGGPTYEQYF. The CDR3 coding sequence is TGTGCCAGCTTATGGATTACAGGGGGCCCAACTTACGAGCAGTACTTC.

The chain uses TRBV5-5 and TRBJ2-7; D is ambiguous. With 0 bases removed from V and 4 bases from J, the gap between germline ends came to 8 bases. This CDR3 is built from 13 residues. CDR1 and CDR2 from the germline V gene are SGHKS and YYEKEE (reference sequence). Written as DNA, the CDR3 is TGTGCCAGCAGCTTGGCGGCAGCTTACGAGCAGTACTTC. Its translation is CASSLAAAYEQYF.

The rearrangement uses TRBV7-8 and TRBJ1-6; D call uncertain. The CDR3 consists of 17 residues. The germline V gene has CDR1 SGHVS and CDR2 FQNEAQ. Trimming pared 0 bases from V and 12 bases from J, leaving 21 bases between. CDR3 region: CASSLAQRSASGKPLHF. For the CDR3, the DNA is TGTGCCAGCAGCTTAGCCCAAAGGAGCGCTTCTGGTAAACCCCTCCACTTT.

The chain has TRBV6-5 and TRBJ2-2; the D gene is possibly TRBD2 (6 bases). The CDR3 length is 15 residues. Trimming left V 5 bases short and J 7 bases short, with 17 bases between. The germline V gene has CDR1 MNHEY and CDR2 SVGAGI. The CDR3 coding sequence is TGTGCCAGCAGTCTCGGGACTCAAGGATTCGGGGAGCTGTTTTTT. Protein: CASSLGTQGFGELFF.

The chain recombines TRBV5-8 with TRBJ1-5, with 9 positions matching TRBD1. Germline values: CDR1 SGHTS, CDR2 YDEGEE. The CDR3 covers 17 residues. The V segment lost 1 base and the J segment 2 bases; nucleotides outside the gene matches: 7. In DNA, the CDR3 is TGTGCCAGCAGCTTGTCGGGACAGGGACTCGGCAATCAGCCCCAGCATTTT. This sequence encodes CASSLSGQGLGNQPQHF.

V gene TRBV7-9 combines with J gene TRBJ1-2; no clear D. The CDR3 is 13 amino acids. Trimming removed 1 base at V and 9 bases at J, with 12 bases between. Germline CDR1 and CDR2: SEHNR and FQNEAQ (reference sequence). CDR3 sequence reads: CASSLDGNNRYTF. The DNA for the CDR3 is TGTGCCAGCAGCTTAGACGGGAATAATCGCTACACCTTC.